This TCR beta chain was captured by sequencing in a study of regulatory T cells in long-lasting Graves disease. Study details: Persistent Graves' disease required over 5 years of antithyroid drugs and positive TSH receptor antibodies.

Germline CDR1 reads SGHTA; CDR2 reads FQGTGA. The V gene end was trimmed by 5 bases and the J gene end by 9 bases; junction bases not matched to a gene: 13. This CDR3 is 14 amino acids long. Building the TCR beta libraries relied on iRepertoire HTBI primers, and CDR3 regions underwent Arm-PCR. MiXCR was run by TCRdb on the multiplex PCR reads, yielding one entry per CDR3 protein. The table records about 400,000 distinct CDR3 sequences, about a fifth of them present only once. Documented time point: persistent/refractory GD, antithyroid drugs over 5 years with positive TRAb. Extracted PBMC RNA gave rise to the TCR library. The patient group derived from an endocrinology department in Xi'an, China.

The sequences come from peripheral blood mononuclear cells (PBMCs), collected when the disease was refractory, from a patient treated with antithyroid drugs. The receptor was derived from a female donor with Graves disease. This rearrangement joins TRBV7-3 to TRBJ2-7, with 7 bases aligning to TRBD1. The CDR3 spells CASSPRGGGEGQYF. As DNA, the CDR3 is TGTGCCAGCAGCCCCCGAGGGGGCGGTGAAGGGCAGTACTTC. Together with reference TRBV7-3 and TRBJ2-7, the CDR3 gives the full variable domain: GAGVSQTPSNKVTEKGKYVELRCDPISGHTALYWYRQSLGQGPEFLIYFQGTGAADDSGLPNDRFFAVRPEGSVSTLKIQRTERGDSAVYLCASSPRGGGEGQYFGPGTRLTVT.